This TCR beta chain was retrieved from a study of T-cell memory formation after mild COVID-19. Study results and limitations: Some clones that responded were present in memory (sampled pre-infection), which suggests cross-reactive memory joined.

The CDR3 loop spans 11 amino acids. V lost 2 bases, J lost 10 bases, and 6 bases lay in between. Germline values: CDR1 SGHTA, CDR2 FQGNSA. 5'RACE with constant-segment primers yielded barcoded, UMI-tagged TCR alpha and TCR beta cDNA libraries. TCRdb independently ran MiXCR on the 5' RACE reads; one entry per CDR3 protein. The sample includes hundreds of thousands of distinct CDR3 sequences, 24% of them seen just once. This clonotype has a handful of counts. What it binds is unknown. The receptor was isolated from an adult woman who had mild COVID-19 (a few samples of this study predate the infection). Cell type and time point are not known. The chain combines TRBV7-2 with TRBJ2-1, with no clear D. Sequenced input: PBMCs or a T cell subset sorted from them (not recorded which). CDR3 DNA: TGTGCCAGCAGCTTAATCAGGGAGCAGTTCTTC. It is translated as CASSLIREQFF.